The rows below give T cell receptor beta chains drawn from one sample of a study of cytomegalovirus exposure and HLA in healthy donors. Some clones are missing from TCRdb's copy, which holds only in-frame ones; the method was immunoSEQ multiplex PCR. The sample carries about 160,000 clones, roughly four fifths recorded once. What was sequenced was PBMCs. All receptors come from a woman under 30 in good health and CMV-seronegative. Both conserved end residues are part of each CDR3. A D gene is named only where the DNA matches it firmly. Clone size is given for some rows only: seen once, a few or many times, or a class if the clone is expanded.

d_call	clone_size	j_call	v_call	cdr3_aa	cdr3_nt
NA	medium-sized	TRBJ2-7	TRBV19	CASSISSQGAWEQYF	TGTGCCAGTAGTATCTCGTCGCAGGGTGCGTGGGAGCAGTACTTC
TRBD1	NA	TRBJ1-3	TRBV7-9	CASSRDSLSSSGNTIYF	TGTGCCAGCAGCCGGGACAGCCTCAGTAGCTCTGGAAACACCATATATTTT
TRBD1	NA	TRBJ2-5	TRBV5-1	CASSFSGGRETQYF	TGCGCCAGCAGCTTTTCAGGGGGCCGAGAGACCCAGTACTTC
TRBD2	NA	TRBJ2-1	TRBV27	CASSNGLAGAEQFF	TGTGCCAGCAGTAATGGACTAGCGGGGGCTGAGCAGTTCTTC
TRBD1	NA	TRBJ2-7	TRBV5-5	CASSQGQGLFHEQYF	TGTGCCAGCAGCCAAGGACAGGGGTTATTCCACGAGCAGTACTTC
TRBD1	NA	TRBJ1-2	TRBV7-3	CASSQGQGFGYTF	TGTGCCAGCAGCCAAGGACAGGGGTTTGGCTACACCTTC
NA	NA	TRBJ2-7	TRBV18	CASSGARTVNYEQYF	TGTGCCAGCTCGGGGGCACGGACAGTGAACTACGAGCAGTACTTC
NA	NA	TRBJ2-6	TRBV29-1	CSAAGLGLSGANVLTF	TGCAGCGCCGCCGGGTTAGGACTCTCTGGGGCCAACGTCCTGACTTTC
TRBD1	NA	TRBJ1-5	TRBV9	CASSGTGVNQPQHF	TGTGCCAGCAGCGGGACAGGAGTAAATCAGCCCCAGCATTTT
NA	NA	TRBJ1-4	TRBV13	CASSPGPLGGELFF	TGTGCCAGCAGCCCGGGACCCCTGGGGGGTGAACTGTTTTTT
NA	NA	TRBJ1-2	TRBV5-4	CASSLTTGIWAGYTF	TGTGCCAGCAGCTTAACTACAGGGATTTGGGCTGGCTACACCTTC
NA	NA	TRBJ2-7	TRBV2	CASSEALLRGSKYF	TGTGCCAGCAGTGAAGCGCTTCTTAGGGGGAGCAAGTACTTC
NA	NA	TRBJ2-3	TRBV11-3	CASSPGLAESTDTQYF	TGTGCCAGCAGCCCCGGATTAGCGGAATCCACAGATACGCAGTATTTT